This TCR beta chain was captured by sequencing in a study of shared clonotypes between healthy human individuals. Study in general: CD4 naive cells filled three plates per donor, CD4 memory three, CD8 naive two and CD8 memory one.

CD45RO-negative, CCR7-selected cells formed the naive CD8 fraction, which excluded terminally differentiated effector memory CD45RA+ cells. This clone was recorded a few times. The antigen remains unidentified. Trimming left V 3 bases short and J 5 bases short, with 14 bases between. This CDR3 has 15 amino acids. CDR1 and CDR2 from the germline V gene are LNHDA and SQIVND (reference sequence). General study findings and limits: Only blood was sampled, and tissue TCR repertoires likely differ from blood ones. Naive subsets typically showed greater estimated richness than memory subsets.

Sorted-subset replicate PCR reactions were performed with approximately 0.2 ug DNA, corresponding to about 30,000 T cell genomes. Data came from immunoSEQ multiplex PCR; TCRdb stores just in-frame clones and leaves some out. The data contain approximately 2,200,000 clones, under 95% of them seen just once; the ten biggest clones take up about 1.5%. This clonotype originated in a man between 18 and 35 years old in good health. Some clones in this sample may be carry-over from other donors' samples. Sequences were obtained from naive CD8+ T cells from PBMCs. J is TRBJ1-5 and V is TRBV19; tentative D call: TRBD1 (5 bases). The CDR3 sequence is CASSMSRVLHQPQHF. DNA of the CDR3: TGTGCCAGTAGTATGTCCAGGGTCCTTCATCAGCCCCAGCATTTT.